This T cell receptor (beta chain) was sequenced for a study of T cell responses to AZD1222 COVID-19 vaccine. Trimming removed 6 bases from V and 6 bases from J; junction bases left unmatched: 5. Germline assignment: CDR1 LNHDA and CDR2 SQIVND (reference sequence). This CDR3 has 13 residues. Repertoires were generated with immunoSEQ multiplex PCR, while TCRdb's copy carries only in-frame clones and drops some. The sample consists of fewer than 150,000 clones, 84% of them appearing once. This TCR came from an adult in good health. Here the sequenced sample was peripheral blood, taken on day 0 of AZD1222 vaccination. The chain recombines TRBV19 with TRBJ1-2; 9 bases fit TRBD1. The CDR3 DNA sequence: TGTGCCAGTAGCGTGGACAGGGGAAATGGCTACACCTTC. Protein sequence: CASSVDRGNGYTF.